The 24 T cell receptor beta chains below all came from one sample that was sequenced in a study of blood T cell repertoires in COVID-19. The data were produced by immunoSEQ multiplex PCR, yet TCRdb's version contains in-frame clones alone and is incomplete. The profile covers 70,000 or so clones, with around nine tenths appearing a single time and nearly 8.5% taken by the ten largest. Sequencing was done on a sample of peripheral blood. These receptors were collected from a human donor in a cohort sampled during active COVID-19.

Here the CDR3 reads CASSLDPGGAPYEQYF. In DNA form, the CDR3 reads TGTGCCAGCAGTTTAGACCCTGGTGGGGCTCCCTACGAGCAGTACTTC. The rearrangement joins TRBV27 to TRBJ2-7, with a possible D match to TRBD1 (5 bases). The CDR3 consists of 16 residues. The V gene's germline CDR1 is MNHEY and CDR2 SMNVEV (reference sequence). Trimming stripped 2 bases from V and 2 bases from J, with 16 bases between.

This chain connects TRBV28 to TRBJ1-2; 8 positions agree with TRBD1. V shed 7 bases, J shed 2 bases, and the junction held 12 bases outside the gene matches. CDR3 size: 16 residues. Per germline, CDR1 MDHEN and CDR2 SYDVKM. The DNA of the CDR3 is TGTGCCAGCACCCGATTACAGGGGGGGAGAAACTATGGCTACACCTTC. It translates to CASTRLQGGRNYGYTF.

A single count supports this clone. The rearrangement links TRBV27 to TRBJ1-5; 8 bases map to TRBD1. The CDR3 consists of 16 residues. CDR1 MNHEY and CDR2 SMNVEV come from the germline V gene (reference sequence). J gave up 7 bases and V 6 bases, and 14 bases lay outside the gene matches. The CDR3 loop reads CASRRGQGAGQQPQHF. Written as DNA, the CDR3 is TGTGCCAGCAGGAGGGGGCAGGGGGCGGGGCAGCAGCCCCAGCATTTT.

This sequence joins TRBV5-1 and TRBJ1-1, with a tentative D call TRBD1 (6 bases). In germline, CDR1 is SGHRS, CDR2 YFSETQ. The CDR3 contains 15 residues. Trimming left V 7 bases short and J 1 base short, with 17 bases between. The DNA for the CDR3 is TGCGCCAGCTCCAAAGTAGGGGGGGAGAACACTGAAGCTTTCTTT. This sequence encodes CASSKVGGENTEAFF.

V usage is TRBV7-8 and J usage is TRBJ2-7, with TRBD1 identical over 8 bases. The germline V gene has CDR1 SGHVS and CDR2 FQNEAQ. V gave up 5 bases and J gave up 6 bases; unmatched junction bases: 9. The length of the CDR3 is 14 residues. This CDR3 is CASSPRTGRGEQYF. The CDR3 DNA reads TGTGCCAGCAGCCCCCGGACAGGGAGAGGCGAGCAGTACTTC.

The CDR3 bases are TGCAGCGTTGACAGGGGAGATGGATCGATCTATGGCTACACCTTC. Translating it yields CSVDRGDGSIYGYTF. The rearrangement links TRBV29-1 to TRBJ1-2; a possible D gene is TRBD1 (6 bases). The CDR3 is made up of 15 amino acids. Trimming stripped 3 bases from V and 4 bases from J, with 18 bases between. In germline, CDR1 is SQVTM, CDR2 ANQGSEA.

The V and J genes are TRBV5-6 and TRBJ2-7, with 7 nucleotides matching TRBD1. The length of the CDR3 is 15 residues. The J segment lost 0 bases and the V segment lost 4 bases, leaving 7 bases of the junction unmatched. Germline CDR1 and CDR2: SGHDT and YYEEEE. The CDR3, as DNA: TGTGCCAGCAGCGGGGGACAGATGTCCTCCTACGAGCAGTACTTC. Encoded protein: CASSGGQMSSYEQYF.

V is TRBV30 and J is TRBJ2-7; 12 bases match TRBD1. This CDR3 has 17 residues. J lost 0 bases, V lost 0 bases, and 6 bases had no gene match. Germline V gene data show CDR1 as GTSNPN and CDR2 as SVGIG (reference sequence). The CDR3 sequence is CAWSVPGGQGASYEQYF. The CDR3 nucleotides read TGTGCCTGGAGTGTACCGGGGGGACAGGGGGCCTCCTACGAGCAGTACTTC. The full variable domain, with the rest looked up from reference TRBV30 and TRBJ2-7, is SQTIHQWPATLVQPVGSPLSLECTVEGTSNPNLYWYRQAAGRGLQLLFYSVGIGQISSEVPQNLSASRPQDRQFILSSKKLLLSDSGFYLCAWSVPGGQGASYEQYFGPGTRLTVT.

This sequence joins TRBV19 and TRBJ1-1; D is perhaps TRBD1 (5 bases). Germline-derived CDR1 and CDR2 are LNHDA and SQIVND (reference sequence). This CDR3 comprises 16 residues. Trimming pared 3 bases from V and 0 bases from J, leaving 14 bases between. The CDR3 region has the DNA TGTGCCAGTAGTATGGTGACAGACCTCATGAACACTGAAGCTTTCTTT. The encoded protein is CASSMVTDLMNTEAFF.

This sequence joins TRBV19 and TRBJ2-7; D might be TRBD1 (5 bases). CDR1 is LNHDA and CDR2 is SQIVND in the germline V gene (reference sequence). The CDR3 spans 14 residues. V was pared by 5 bases and J by 1 base, with 12 bases between. DNA of the CDR3: TGTGCCAGTAGTTTACAGAGACAGTCCTACGAGCAGTACTTC. Amino acid sequence: CASSLQRQSYEQYF.

A remark on this clone: In the same sample, other DNA sequences code for this CDR3. The V gene is TRBV2, the J gene TRBJ1-5; 9 bases line up with TRBD1. The CDR3 length is 13 residues. The J segment lost 9 bases and the V segment lost 6 bases, leaving 6 bases of the junction unmatched. CDR1 is SNHLY, CDR2 FYNNEI, per germline. The CDR3 sequence is CASSHTGGGPQHF. CDR3 in DNA: TGTGCCAGCAGCCACACAGGGGGCGGGCCCCAGCATTTT.

The chain uses TRBV27 and TRBJ2-7; 8 positions match TRBD2. Germline lookup yields CDR1 MNHEY and CDR2 SMNVEV (reference sequence). The length of the CDR3 is 13 residues. The trim removed 5 bases at V and 0 bases at J, leaving 0 bases unmatched. The CDR3 sequence: CASSRGGSYEQYF. CDR3 nucleotides: TGTGCCAGCAGTCGGGGGGGCTCCTACGAGCAGTACTTC.

This rearrangement joins TRBV5-5 to TRBJ2-7, with D hard to call. The CDR3 consists of 11 residues. V lost 2 bases, J lost 6 bases, and 6 bases lay in between. CDR1 SGHKS and CDR2 YYEKEE come from the germline V gene (reference sequence). CDR3 DNA sequence: TGTGCCAGCAGCTTTTCTGTCGAGCAGTACTTC. It codes for CASSFSVEQYF.

J is TRBJ1-5 and V is TRBV3-1 (or the pseudogene TRBV3-2); 7 nucleotides agree with TRBD1. From germline, CDR1 is LGHDT and CDR2 YNNKEL (reference sequence). V was pared by 4 bases and J by 7 bases, with 7 bases of the junction left unmatched. The CDR3 has 14 amino acids. This chain's CDR3 is CASSPDRARQPQHF. The CDR3 DNA reads as TGTGCCAGCAGCCCCGACAGGGCTCGGCAGCCCCAGCATTTT.

The CDR3 protein is CATSRDLRYNSPLHF. DNA for the CDR3: TGTGCCACCAGCAGAGATCTACGGTATAATTCACCCCTCCACTTT. The V call is TRBV15, the J call TRBJ1-6, with D uncertain. The CDR3 has 15 residues. V gave up 0 bases and J gave up 4 bases, with 7 bases separating them. Germline V gene data show CDR1 as LNHNV and CDR2 as YYDKDF (reference sequence).

The chain links TRBV30 to TRBJ1-2; TRBD1 agrees at 9 bases. Germline loops: CDR1 GTSNPN, CDR2 SVGIG (reference sequence). The CDR3 extends over 16 amino acids. J was trimmed by 3 bases and V by 0 bases; bases with no gene match: 8. The DNA of the CDR3 is TGTGCCTGGAGTGTACGAGGGACAGGGAATGACTATGGCTACACCTTC. It yields the protein CAWSVRGTGNDYGYTF.

The DNA of the CDR3 is TGTGCCAGCAGCTTAGTCGAAGGGGCCGAGCAGTACTTC. It encodes CASSLVEGAEQYF. The rearrangement links TRBV7-3 to TRBJ2-7; D might be TRBD1 (5 bases). This CDR3 contains 13 residues. Per germline, CDR1 SGHTA and CDR2 FQGTGA. V was clipped by 2 bases and J by 6 bases, with 11 bases between them.

V usage is TRBV4-1 and J usage is TRBJ2-1; the D gene is possibly TRBD2 (6 bases). The length of the CDR3 is 18 residues. The germline CDR1 and CDR2 sequences are MGHRA and YSYEKL. V was cut by 0 bases and J by 0 bases, with 15 bases left in between. The CDR3 spells CASSQDGGAESSYNEQFF. Written as DNA, the CDR3 is TGCGCCAGCAGCCAAGATGGCGGGGCGGAGAGCTCCTACAATGAGCAGTTCTTC.

V usage is TRBV7-2 and J usage is TRBJ2-1; D possibly corresponds to TRBD1 (6 bases). This CDR3 spans 15 amino acids. V was clipped by 4 bases and J by 9 bases, with 19 bases between them. The V gene's germline CDR1 is SGHTA and CDR2 FQGNSA. DNA of the CDR3: TGTGCCAGCAGCTCCCAGGGGTCTTTGAGGGGTGAGCAGTTCTTC. The encoded protein is CASSSQGSLRGEQFF.

The chain uses TRBV27 and TRBJ2-7; D ambiguous. The CDR3 runs to 11 residues. V lost 6 bases and J 2 bases, leaving 5 bases between the germline ends. CDR1 and CDR2 from the germline V gene are MNHEY and SMNVEV (reference sequence). The CDR3 region is CASRAPYEQYF. CDR3 nucleotides: TGTGCCAGCAGGGCCCCCTACGAGCAGTACTTC.

The chain employs TRBV18 and TRBJ2-7; 10 nucleotides match TRBD2. This CDR3 is built from 17 residues. Germline CDR1 is KGHSH and CDR2 is LQKENI. V was pared by 0 bases and J by 1 base, with 6 bases of the junction left unmatched. The CDR3 DNA reads TGTGCCAGCTCACCACCGGGTAGCGGGGGGACTTCCTACGAGCAGTACTTC. Translation gives CASSPPGSGGTSYEQYF.

The chain employs TRBV10-3 and TRBJ1-1; D is perhaps TRBD1 (5 bases). CDR1 is ENHRY and CDR2 is SYGVKD in the germline V gene. The V end lost 3 bases, the J end lost 2 bases, and 13 bases lay between the germline ends. The CDR3 loop spans 15 amino acids. CDR3 loop: CAISDATDPNTEAFF. The CDR3 DNA sequence: TGTGCCATCAGTGATGCGACAGACCCTAACACTGAAGCTTTCTTT.

The rearrangement uses TRBV5-6 and TRBJ1-2, with 8 bases identical to TRBD1. The CDR3 covers 15 residues. The ends lost 3 bases at V and 1 base at J; junction bases unmatched: 5. Germline assignment: CDR1 SGHDT and CDR2 YYEEEE. The CDR3 sequence is CASSSWTGLNYGYTF. CDR3 bases: TGTGCCAGCAGCTCCTGGACAGGGCTTAACTATGGCTACACCTTC.

This chain connects TRBV6-5 to TRBJ1-1; a possible D gene is TRBD1 (6 bases). Trimming removed 6 bases at V and 5 bases at J, with 19 bases between. Per the germline V gene, CDR1 is MNHEY and CDR2 is SVGAGI. The CDR3 loop spans 15 amino acids. As DNA, the CDR3 is TGTGCCAGCAGCCGGCCGGGACATCTCGAAACTGAAGCTTTCTTT. Amino acids: CASSRPGHLETEAFF.